Reported below is one TCR beta chain. The data originate from a study of OX40 agonist ivuxolimab in advanced cancers. Method: immunoSEQ multiplex PCR; TCRdb's copy keeps in-frame clones and lacks some. The repertoire consists of approximately 65,000 clones, with approximately 86% occurring once and the leading ten covering around 1%. CDR3 length: 17 residues. V lost 4 bases to trimming and J lost 4 bases; unmatched junction nucleotides: 11. Germline lookup yields CDR1 MNHNS and CDR2 SASEGT. This sequence was found in an adult with an advanced solid tumor such as melanoma, head and neck, liver or kidney cancer. This specimen was CD4+ or CD8+ T cells sorted from blood, taken in a trial of the OX40 agonist ivuxolimab. The gene calls are TRBV6-1 and TRBJ2-2, with 8 nucleotides matching TRBD1. Here the CDR3 DNA reads TGTGCCAGCAGTGCTTCTGCTCAGGGGGCGCTCACCGGGGAGCTGTTTTTT. This gives the protein CASSASAQGALTGELFF.